Sequencing of this TCR beta chain was carried out in a study of shared clonotypes between healthy human individuals. CDR1 is KGHSH and CDR2 is LQKENI in the germline V gene. V gave up 3 bases and J gave up 5 bases, with 17 bases separating them. This CDR3 comprises 16 residues. Replicate sorted-subset PCRs were loaded with roughly 190 ng DNA, 31,000 or so T cell genomes. Clones were sequenced by immunoSEQ multiplex PCR, and TCRdb holds only the in-frame ones, with some missing. Found here are approximately 640,000 clones, 90% of them singletons; the top ten hold 30% to 40%. The chain combines TRBV18 with TRBJ1-5; TRBD1 is a possible D gene (5 bases). The sequenced sample consisted of memory CD8+ T cells from PBMCs. Subset: CD45RO+ cells pooled with CCR7-negative TemRA cells. This receptor was obtained from a man in his late teens or twenties in good health. Some clones in this sample may be carry-over from other donors' samples. The CDR3 bases are TGTGCCAGCTCACCCCGAAAGGGGATTGGCGATCAGCCCCAGCATTTT. Encoded protein: CASSPRKGIGDQPQHF. Together with reference TRBV18 and TRBJ1-5, the CDR3 gives the full variable domain: NAGVMQNPRHLVRRRGQEARLRCSPMKGHSHVYWYRQLPEEGLKFMVYLQKENIIDESGMPKERFSAEFPKEGPSILRIQQVVRGDSAAYFCASSPRKGIGDQPQHFGDGTRLSIL.